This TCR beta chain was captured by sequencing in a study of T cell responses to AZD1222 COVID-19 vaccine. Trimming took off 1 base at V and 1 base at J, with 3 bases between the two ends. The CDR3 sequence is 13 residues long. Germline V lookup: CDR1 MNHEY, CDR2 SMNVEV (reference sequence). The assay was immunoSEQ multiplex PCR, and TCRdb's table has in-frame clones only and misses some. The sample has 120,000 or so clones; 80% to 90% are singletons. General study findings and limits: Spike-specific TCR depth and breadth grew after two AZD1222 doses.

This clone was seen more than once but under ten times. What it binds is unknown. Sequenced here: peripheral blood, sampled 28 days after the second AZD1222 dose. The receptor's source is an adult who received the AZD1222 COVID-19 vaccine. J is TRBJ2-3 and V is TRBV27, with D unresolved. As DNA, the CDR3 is TGTGCCAGCAGTTTATTTCGCACAGATACGCAGTATTTT. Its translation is CASSLFRTDTQYF.